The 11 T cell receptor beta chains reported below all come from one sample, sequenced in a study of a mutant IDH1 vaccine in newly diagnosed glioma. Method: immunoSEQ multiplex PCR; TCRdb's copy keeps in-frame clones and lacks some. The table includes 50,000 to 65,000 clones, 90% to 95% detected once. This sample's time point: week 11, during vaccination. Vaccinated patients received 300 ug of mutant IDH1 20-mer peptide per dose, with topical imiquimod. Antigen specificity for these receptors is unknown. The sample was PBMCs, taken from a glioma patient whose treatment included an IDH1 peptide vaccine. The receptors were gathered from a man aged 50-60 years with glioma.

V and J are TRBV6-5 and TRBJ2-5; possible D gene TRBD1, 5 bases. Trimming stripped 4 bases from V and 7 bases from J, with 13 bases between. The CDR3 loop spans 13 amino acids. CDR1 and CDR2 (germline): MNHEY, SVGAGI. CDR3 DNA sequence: TGTGCCAGCAGTTCCACCTGGGGCGGGACCCAGTACTTC. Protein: CASSSTWGGTQYF.

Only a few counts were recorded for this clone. The CDR3 loop reads CAWSVSGLSNYGYTF. In nucleotides, the CDR3 is TGTGCCTGGAGTGTAAGCGGGTTATCTAACTATGGCTACACCTTC. V is TRBV30 and J is TRBJ1-2; D call uncertain. The CDR3 runs 15 residues. V was shortened by 0 bases and J by 0 bases, with 11 bases between the two germline ends. The germline V gene encodes CDR1 GTSNPN and CDR2 SVGIG (reference sequence).

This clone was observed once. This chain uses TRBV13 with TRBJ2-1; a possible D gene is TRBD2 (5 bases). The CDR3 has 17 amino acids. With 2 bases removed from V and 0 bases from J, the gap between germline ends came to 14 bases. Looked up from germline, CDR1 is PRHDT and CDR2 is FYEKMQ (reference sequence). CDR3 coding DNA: TGTGCCAGCAGCTTACGAGCGGACCGAAGCTCCTACAATGAGCAGTTCTTC. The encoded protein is CASSLRADRSSYNEQFF. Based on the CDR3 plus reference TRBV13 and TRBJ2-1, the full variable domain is AAGVIQSPRHLIKEKRETATLKCYPIPRHDTVYWYQQGPGQDPQFLISFYEKMQSDKGSIPDRFSAQQFSDYHSELNMSSLELGDSALYFCASSLRADRSSYNEQFFGPGTRLTVL.

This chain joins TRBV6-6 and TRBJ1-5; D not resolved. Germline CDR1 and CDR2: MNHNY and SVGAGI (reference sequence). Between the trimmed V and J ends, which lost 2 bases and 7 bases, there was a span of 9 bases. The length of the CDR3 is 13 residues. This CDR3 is CASSYAEDQPQHF. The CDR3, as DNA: TGTGCCAGCAGTTACGCGGAAGACCAGCCCCAGCATTTT.

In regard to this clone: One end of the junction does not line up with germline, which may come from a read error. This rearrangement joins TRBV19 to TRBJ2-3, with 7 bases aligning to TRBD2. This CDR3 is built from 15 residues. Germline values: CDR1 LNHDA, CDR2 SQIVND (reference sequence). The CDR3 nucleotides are TGTGCCAGTAGCCAGACTAGCAGAAGCACATATACGCAGTATTTT. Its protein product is CASSQTSRSTYTQYF.

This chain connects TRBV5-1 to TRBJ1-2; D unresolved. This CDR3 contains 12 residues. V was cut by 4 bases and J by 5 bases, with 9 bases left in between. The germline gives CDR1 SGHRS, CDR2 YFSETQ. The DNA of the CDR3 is TGCGCCAGCAGCCCGGGAGGTTATGGCTACACCTTC. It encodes CASSPGGYGYTF. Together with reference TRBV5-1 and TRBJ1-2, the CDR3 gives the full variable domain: KAGVTQTPRYLIKTRGQQVTLSCSPISGHRSVSWYQQTPGQGLQFLFEYFSETQRNKGNFPGRFSGRQFSNSRSEMNVSTLELGDSALYLCASSPGGYGYTFGSGTRLTVV.

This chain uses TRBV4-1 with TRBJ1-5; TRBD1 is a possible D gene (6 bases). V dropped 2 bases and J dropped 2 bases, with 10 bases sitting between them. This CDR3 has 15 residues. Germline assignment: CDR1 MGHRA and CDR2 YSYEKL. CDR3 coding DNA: TGCGCCAGCAGCCAACCGGGGGCTGGCAATCAGCCCCAGCATTTT. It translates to CASSQPGAGNQPQHF.

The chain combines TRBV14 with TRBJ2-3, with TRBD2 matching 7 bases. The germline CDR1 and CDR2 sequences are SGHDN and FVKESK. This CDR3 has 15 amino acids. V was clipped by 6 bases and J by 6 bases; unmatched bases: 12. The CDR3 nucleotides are TGTGCCAGCAGTCTCCAGGGAGGGGCTATGGATACGCAGTATTTT. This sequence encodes CASSLQGGAMDTQYF.

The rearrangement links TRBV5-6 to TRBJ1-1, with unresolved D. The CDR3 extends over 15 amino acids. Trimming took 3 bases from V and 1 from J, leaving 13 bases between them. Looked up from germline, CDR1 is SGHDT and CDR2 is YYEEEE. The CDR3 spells CASSSVHTTNTEAFF. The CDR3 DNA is TGTGCCAGCAGCTCCGTCCACACTACGAACACTGAAGCTTTCTTT.

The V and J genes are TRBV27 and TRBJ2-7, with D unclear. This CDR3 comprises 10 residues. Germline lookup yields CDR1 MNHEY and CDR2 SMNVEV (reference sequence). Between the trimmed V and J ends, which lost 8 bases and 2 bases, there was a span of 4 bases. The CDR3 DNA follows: TGTGCCAGCGGAGCCTACGAGCAGTACTTC. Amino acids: CASGAYEQYF.

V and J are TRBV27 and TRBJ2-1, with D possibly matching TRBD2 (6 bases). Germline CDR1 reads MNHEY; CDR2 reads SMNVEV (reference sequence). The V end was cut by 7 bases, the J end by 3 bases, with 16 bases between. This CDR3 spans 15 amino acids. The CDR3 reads CASNDRAGRYNEQFF. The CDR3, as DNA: TGTGCCAGCAATGATAGGGCGGGGCGCTACAATGAGCAGTTCTTC.